This T cell receptor beta chain stems from a study of a mutant IDH1 vaccine in newly diagnosed glioma. On the study more broadly: Before enrollment, the patients had been treated with radiotherapy alone, temozolomide alone, or both together. Most of them had received both.

The length of the CDR3 is 11 residues. Germline V gives CDR1 MNHEY, CDR2 SVGAGI. The V and J ends lost 4 bases and 1 base respectively, with 1 base between them. Time point noted: week 5, during vaccination. Each dose delivered 300 ug of mutant IDH1 20-mer peptide subcutaneously with imiquimod. Donors had new IDH1-mutant astrocytomas of WHO grade 3 or 4 (ATRX-lost). TCRdb keeps only in-frame clones here, not all; method: immunoSEQ multiplex PCR. Of around 28,000 clones detected, 80% to 90% appear once; the ten largest clones hold about a fifth. This clone has just one count. Its target is not known. This clonotype was obtained from a man aged 18 to 29 with glioma. This chain links TRBV6-5 with TRBJ2-5; D remains unclear. This specimen consisted of PBMCs, obtained from a glioma patient whose treatment included an IDH1 peptide vaccine. CDR3 loop: CASSFQETQYF. Written as DNA, the CDR3 is TGTGCCAGCAGTTTCCAAGAGACCCAGTACTTC.